This TCR beta chain was sequenced in a study of regulatory T cells in long-lasting Graves disease. Time point given: newly diagnosed GD, antithyroid drugs for less than 3 months. There was RNA extracted from PBMCs, and the TCR library was made from it. American Thyroid Association guidelines were used to diagnose Graves' disease. This clonotype was seen only a few times. Sequencing libraries for TCR beta were prepared with iRepertoire HTBI primers and Arm-PCR of CDR3 regions. TCRdb passed the multiplex PCR reads through MiXCR, listing each CDR3 protein once. The table shows roughly 520,000 distinct CDR3 sequences, with about 11% occurring only once. CDR3 length: 16 amino acids. Germline CDR1 LGHDT, CDR2 YNNKEL (reference sequence). Trimming took off 0 bases at V and 1 base at J, with 13 bases between the two ends. The same data also went into a second study, on T cells in Graves' hyperthyroidism and ophthalmopathy. That source adds: Uncontrolled infection, other autoimmune disease, pregnancy or lactation barred patients from enrollment. In blood, most of the thyroid clonotypes expanded above 0.001 were also present.

The rearrangement uses TRBV3-1 and TRBJ2-7; TRBD2 might be the D (6 bases). This TCR was sampled from a woman in her 30s with Graves disease. The sequenced sample was peripheral blood mononuclear cells (PBMCs), obtained at new diagnosis, from a patient treated with antithyroid drugs. The DNA for the CDR3 is TGTGCCAGCAGCCAAGATACGAGCGGGCCATCCTACGAGCAGTACTTC. Protein: CASSQDTSGPSYEQYF.